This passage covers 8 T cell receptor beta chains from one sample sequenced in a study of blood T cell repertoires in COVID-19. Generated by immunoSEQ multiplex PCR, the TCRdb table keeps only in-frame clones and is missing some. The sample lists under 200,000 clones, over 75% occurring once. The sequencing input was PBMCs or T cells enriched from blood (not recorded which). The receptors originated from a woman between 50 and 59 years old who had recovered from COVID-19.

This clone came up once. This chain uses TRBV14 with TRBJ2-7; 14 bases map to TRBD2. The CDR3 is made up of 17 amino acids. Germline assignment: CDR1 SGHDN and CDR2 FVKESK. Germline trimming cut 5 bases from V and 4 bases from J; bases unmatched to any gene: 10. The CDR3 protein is CASSAGLAGGFKYEQYF. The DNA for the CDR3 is TGTGCCAGCAGCGCAGGACTAGCGGGAGGATTTAAATACGAGCAGTACTTC.

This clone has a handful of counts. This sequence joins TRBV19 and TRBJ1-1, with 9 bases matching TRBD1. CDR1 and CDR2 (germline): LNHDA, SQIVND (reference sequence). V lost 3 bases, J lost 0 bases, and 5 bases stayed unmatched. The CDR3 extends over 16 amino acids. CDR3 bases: TGTGCCAGTAGTATGGGACAGGGAAGGATGAACACTGAAGCTTTCTTT. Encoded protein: CASSMGQGRMNTEAFF.

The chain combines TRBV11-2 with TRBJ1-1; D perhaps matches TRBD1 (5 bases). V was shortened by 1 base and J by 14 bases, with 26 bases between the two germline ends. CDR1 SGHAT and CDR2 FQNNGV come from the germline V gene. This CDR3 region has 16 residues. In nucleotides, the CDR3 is TGTGCCAGCAGCTTAGGATCCAGGCAGGGTGGTGTCAGAGACTTCTTT. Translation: CASSLGSRQGGVRDFF.

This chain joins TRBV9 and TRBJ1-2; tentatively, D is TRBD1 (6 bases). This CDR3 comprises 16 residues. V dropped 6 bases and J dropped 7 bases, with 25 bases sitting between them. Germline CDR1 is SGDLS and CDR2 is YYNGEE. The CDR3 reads CASITGGPLQSFGYTF. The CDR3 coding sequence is TGTGCCAGCATCACCGGGGGGCCCCTACAATCATTTGGCTACACCTTC.

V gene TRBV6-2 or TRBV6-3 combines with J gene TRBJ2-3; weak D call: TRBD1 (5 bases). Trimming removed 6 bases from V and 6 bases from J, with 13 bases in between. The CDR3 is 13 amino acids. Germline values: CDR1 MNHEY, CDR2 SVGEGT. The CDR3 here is CASSKWGVDTQYF. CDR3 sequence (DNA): TGTGCCAGCAGCAAGTGGGGCGTTGATACGCAGTATTTT.

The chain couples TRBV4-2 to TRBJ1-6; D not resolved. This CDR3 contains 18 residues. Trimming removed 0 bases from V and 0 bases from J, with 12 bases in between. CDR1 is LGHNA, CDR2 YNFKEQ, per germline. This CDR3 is CASSQDHLGSSYNSPLHF. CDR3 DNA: TGTGCCAGCAGCCAAGATCATCTGGGCAGCTCCTATAATTCACCCCTCCACTTT.

The CDR3 protein is CASSPDINEQFF. CDR3 in DNA: TGTGCCAGCTCACCCGACATCAATGAGCAGTTCTTC. This chain links TRBV18 with TRBJ2-1; no firm D call. V lost 3 bases and J 6 bases, leaving 6 bases between the germline ends. CDR1 is KGHSH, CDR2 LQKENI, per germline. The CDR3 consists of 12 residues.

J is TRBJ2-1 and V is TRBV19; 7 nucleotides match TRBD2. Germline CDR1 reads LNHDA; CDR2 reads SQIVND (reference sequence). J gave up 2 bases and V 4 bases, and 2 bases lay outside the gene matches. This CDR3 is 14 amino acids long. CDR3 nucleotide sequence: TGTGCCAGTAGTAACGGACTAGCCTACAATGAGCAGTTCTTC. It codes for CASSNGLAYNEQFF.